The rows below give T cell receptor beta chains drawn from one sample of a study of blood T cell repertoires in COVID-19. Here immunoSEQ multiplex PCR was the method, and the copy in TCRdb shows in-frame clones only, minus some. The sample has 55,000 to 85,000 clones; around 80% are singletons. The sequencing input was peripheral blood. Receptors originate from a man between 60 and 70 years old with active or convalescent COVID-19. The CDR3 runs from the conserved cysteine through the conserved F or W. D genes are given only for firm matches. Size is omitted from some rows. Given values are once, few, many or a class for expanded clones.

V	D	size	J	CDR3	DNA
TRBV28	.	.	TRBJ1-5	CASSPRLYSNQPQHF	TGTGCCAGCAGCCCAAGACTTTATAGCAATCAGCCCCAGCATTTT
TRBV28	TRBD1	.	TRBJ2-7	CASSLWRDRVGEQYF	TGTGCCAGCAGTTTATGGAGGGACAGGGTTGGCGAGCAGTACTTC
TRBV28	TRBD1	.	TRBJ1-2	CASRIRQGAGANYGYTF	TGTGCCAGCAGGATCCGACAGGGGGCTGGTGCTAACTATGGCTACACCTTC
TRBV7-9	TRBD2	once	TRBJ2-1	CASSSYGLAEYNEQFF	TGTGCCAGCAGCTCCTACGGACTAGCGGAGTACAATGAGCAGTTCTTC
TRBV14	TRBD1	once	TRBJ1-1	CASSMDRGAEAFF	TGTGCCAGCAGTATGGACAGGGGGGCTGAAGCTTTCTTT
TRBV6-2/TRBV6-3	TRBD1	once	TRBJ2-4	CASSWADRVYGIQYF	TGTGCCAGCAGTTGGGCGGACAGGGTATATGGCATTCAGTACTTC
TRBV12-3/TRBV12-4	.	.	TRBJ1-5	CASSFRTNQPQHF	TGTGCCAGCAGTTTCAGAACGAATCAGCCCCAGCATTTT
TRBV29-1	TRBD1	.	TRBJ2-5	CSVASGTGMSTQYF	TGCAGCGTTGCCTCCGGGACAGGAATGTCGACCCAGTACTTC
TRBV19	TRBD1	.	TRBJ1-2	CASSIPWTGEAEGYTF	TGTGCCAGTAGTATCCCCTGGACAGGGGAGGCAGAAGGCTACACCTTC
TRBV9	.	.	TRBJ1-2	CASAGGKNYGYTF	TGTGCCAGCGCGGGCGGAAAGAACTATGGCTACACCTTC
TRBV19	.	.	TRBJ1-4	CASSMQGSLPNEKLFF	TGTGCCAGTAGTATGCAGGGGAGCTTGCCTAATGAAAAACTGTTTTTT
TRBV7-6	TRBD1	.	TRBJ2-1	CASSPMPGQTPNNEQFF	TGTGCCAGCAGCCCAATGCCGGGACAGACCCCAAACAATGAGCAGTTCTTC
TRBV27	.	.	TRBJ1-2	CASSPQARYGYTF	TGTGCCAGCAGCCCACAGGCGCGCTATGGCTACACCTTC
TRBV5-1	.	.	TRBJ2-2	CASSYFGQGGSTGELFF	TGCGCCAGCAGCTACTTTGGGCAGGGAGGTAGCACCGGGGAGCTGTTTTTT
TRBV9	TRBD1	few	TRBJ1-1	CASSVGRTGDGAFF	TGTGCCAGCAGCGTAGGTAGGACAGGGGATGGGGCTTTCTTT
TRBV5-4	.	.	TRBJ2-7	CASSLSSGTHSSYEQYF	TGTGCCAGCAGCTTGTCCTCTGGGACACATAGCTCCTACGAGCAGTACTTC
TRBV2	TRBD1	.	TRBJ1-1	CASSAGTGLAFF	TGTGCCAGCAGTGCTGGGACAGGGTTAGCTTTCTTT
TRBV10-3	.	.	TRBJ1-3	CAISDGSPNAGNTIYF	TGTGCCATCAGTGACGGGAGTCCCAATGCTGGAAACACCATATATTTT
TRBV5-1	TRBD1	.	TRBJ2-2	CASSAGQVTTGELFF	TGCGCCAGCAGCGCGGGACAGGTGACCACCGGGGAGCTGTTTTTT
TRBV10-3	TRBD2	few	TRBJ2-1	CAISDGGGYNEQFF	TGTGCCATCAGTGATGGGGGGGGTTACAATGAGCAGTTCTTC
TRBV7-3	TRBD1	.	TRBJ1-1	CASSLTGGPNTEAFF	TGTGCCAGCAGCTTGACAGGGGGCCCAAACACTGAAGCTTTCTTT
TRBV7-7	TRBD1	.	TRBJ2-3	CASSFRGRRTDTQYF	TGTGCCAGCAGCTTCAGGGGGCGACGCACAGATACGCAGTATTTT
TRBV19	TRBD1	few	TRBJ1-5	CASSTGQDNQPQHF	TGTGCCAGTAGTACCGGACAGGACAATCAGCCCCAGCATTTT
TRBV29-1	TRBD2	.	TRBJ2-3	CSVEGASGGTDTQYF	TGCAGCGTTGAAGGTGCTAGCGGGGGCACAGATACGCAGTATTTT
TRBV10-3	TRBD1	.	TRBJ1-2	CAISPKGAEGGYTF	TGTGCCATCAGCCCGAAGGGGGCGGAAGGTGGCTACACCTTC
TRBV5-1	.	.	TRBJ1-2	CASSLVPGGDYGYTF	TGCGCCAGCAGCTTGGTACCGGGGGGTGACTATGGCTACACCTTC
TRBV6-5	TRBD1	.	TRBJ1-3	CASSNNDRDVNTIYF	TGTGCCAGCAGCAATAATGACAGGGACGTAAACACCATATATTTT
TRBV6-5	.	.	TRBJ2-1	CASRERSYNEQFF	TGTGCCAGCAGGGAGAGGTCCTACAATGAGCAGTTCTTC
TRBV4-1	.	.	TRBJ1-3	CASSQALRTDSGNTIYF	TGCGCCAGCAGCCAAGCCCTGCGGACAGACTCTGGAAACACCATATATTTT
TRBV5-1	.	.	TRBJ1-1	CASSLRDTTEAFF	TGCGCCAGCAGCTTACGGGACACCACTGAAGCTTTCTTT
TRBV19	TRBD1	.	TRBJ1-5	CASCDRADNQPQHF	TGTGCCAGTTGCGACAGGGCGGACAATCAGCCCCAGCATTTT
TRBV30	.	.	TRBJ1-1	CAWTGYMNTEAFF	TGTGCCTGGACGGGGTATATGAACACTGAAGCTTTCTTT
TRBV5-4	.	.	TRBJ2-6	CASSLGERAGANVLTF	TGTGCCAGCAGCTTGGGGGAGAGGGCTGGGGCCAACGTCCTGACTTTC
TRBV30	.	.	TRBJ2-3	CAWRRRGRGTDTQYF	TGTGCCTGGAGGAGAAGGGGAAGAGGTACAGATACGCAGTATTTT
TRBV9	TRBD1	once	TRBJ1-4	CASSPRGRGEKLFF	TGTGCCAGCAGTCCGAGGGGGCGAGGCGAAAAACTGTTTTTT
TRBV28	.	.	TRBJ2-2	CASSLRIHTGELFF	TGTGCCAGCAGTTTGAGGATTCACACCGGGGAGCTGTTTTTT
TRBV3-1/TRBV3-2	.	once	TRBJ2-5	CASSHSAEETQYF	TGTGCCAGCAGCCACAGCGCGGAAGAGACCCAGTACTTC
TRBV25-1	.	.	TRBJ1-6	CASSVRGPANSPLHF	TGTGCCAGCAGTGTGCGGGGTCCGGCCAATTCACCCCTCCACTTT
TRBV5-1	TRBD2	.	TRBJ2-3	CASSLAVGGGLTDTQYF	TGCGCCAGCAGCTTGGCGGTTGGCGGGGGGCTTACAGATACGCAGTATTTT
TRBV5-1	.	.	TRBJ1-6	CASSFIDTNSPLHF	TGCGCCAGCAGCTTTATAGACACCAATTCACCCCTCCACTTT
TRBV7-2	.	.	TRBJ1-5	CASSLRGGGNQPQHF	TGTGCCAGCAGCCTTCGAGGCGGGGGCAATCAGCCCCAGCATTTT
TRBV3-1/TRBV3-2	.	.	TRBJ1-3	CASSRDISGNTIYF	TGTGCCAGCAGCCGGGACATCTCTGGAAACACCATATATTTT
TRBV7-2	TRBD2	.	TRBJ2-3	CASSPHASSGGPGQYF	TGTGCCAGCAGCCCTCATGCTTCTAGCGGGGGTCCCGGGCAGTATTTT
TRBV13	.	.	TRBJ2-1	CASSSILYSTYNEQFF	TGTGCCAGCAGTTCTATATTATATAGTACCTACAATGAGCAGTTCTTC
TRBV16	TRBD1	few	TRBJ1-4	CASSQRATGGTGNEKLFF	TGTGCCAGCAGCCAGAGGGCGACAGGGGGCACCGGGAATGAAAAACTGTTTTTT
TRBV28	.	.	TRBJ1-5	CASSFRQPQHF	TGTGCCAGCAGTTTTCGTCAGCCCCAGCATTTT
TRBV5-1	TRBD2	once	TRBJ2-3	CASSLLAGDRTDTQYF	TGCGCCAGCAGCTTATTAGCGGGGGATCGCACAGATACGCAGTATTTT
TRBV5-4	.	.	TRBJ1-1	CASSPGATFVNTEAFF	TGTGCCAGCAGCCCTGGGGCGACCTTCGTGAACACTGAAGCTTTCTTT
TRBV9	.	.	TRBJ1-1	CASSPDGGTEAFF	TGTGCCAGCAGCCCGGACGGGGGCACTGAAGCTTTCTTT
TRBV11-2	TRBD1	many	TRBJ1-6	CASTLTGGFYSPLHF	TGTGCCAGCACCCTGACAGGGGGCTTTTATTCACCCCTCCACTTT
TRBV4-2	TRBD2	.	TRBJ2-1	CASSQALAGGWEQFF	TGTGCCAGCAGCCAAGCTCTAGCGGGGGGGTGGGAGCAGTTCTTC
TRBV10-3	TRBD1	.	TRBJ2-2	CAISWEQGEVGELFF	TGTGCCATCAGTTGGGAACAGGGGGAAGTCGGGGAGCTGTTTTTT
TRBV7-9	.	.	TRBJ2-1	CASSLGQGGSDEQFF	TGTGCCAGCAGCTTAGGCCAGGGGGGAAGTGATGAGCAGTTCTTC
TRBV4-3	TRBD2	.	TRBJ2-5	CASSQDGLALETQYF	TGCGCCAGCAGCCAAGATGGACTAGCCCTAGAGACCCAGTACTTC
TRBV19	TRBD2	few	TRBJ2-1	CASSPLGAGGLYEQFF	TGTGCCAGTAGTCCCCTTGGCGCGGGGGGGCTTTATGAGCAGTTCTTC